The rows below give T cell receptor beta chains drawn from one sample of a study of PD-1 blockade in classical Hodgkin lymphoma. Profiled with immunoSEQ multiplex PCR; TCRdb holds only in-frame clones, not every one. The table lists about 49,000 clones, around 90% of them singletons. The sample here was peripheral blood mononuclear cells (PBMCs), taken before the fourth cycle of nivolumab. These receptors were obtained from a human donor with classical Hodgkin lymphoma. CDR3s include the opening cysteine and the closing phenylalanine or tryptophan. D genes are given only for firm matches. Rows may omit the clone size; those that give it use once, few, many or a size class.

v_call	clone_size	cdr3_length	j_call	d_call	cdr3_aa	cdr3_nt
TRBV10-2	NA	17	TRBJ2-7	TRBD2	CASIYSPTSGGSYEQYF	TGCGCCAGCATCTACTCCCCTACTAGCGGTGGATCCTACGAGCAGTACTTC
TRBV5-8	NA	18	TRBJ2-1	NA	CASSRPGTSFRSYNEQFF	TGTGCCAGCAGCCGGCCCGGGACATCCTTTAGATCCTACAATGAGCAGTTCTTC
TRBV7-3	NA	14	TRBJ1-2	NA	CASSLTGDNYGYTF	TGTGCCAGCAGCTTAACGGGGGACAATTATGGCTACACCTTC
TRBV7-9	NA	14	TRBJ1-4	NA	CASSLDGGNEKLFF	TGTGCCAGCAGCTTAGACGGGGGGAATGAAAAACTGTTTTTT
TRBV7-3	NA	13	TRBJ1-1	NA	CASSRLEMTEAFF	TGTGCCAGCAGCAGGCTAGAGATGACTGAAGCTTTCTTT
TRBV2	NA	14	TRBJ1-1	NA	CASSEWASNTEAFF	TGTGCCAGCAGTGAATGGGCCAGTAACACTGAAGCTTTCTTT
TRBV9	NA	17	TRBJ2-2	TRBD2	CASSPRLAGGFTGELFF	TGTGCCAGCAGCCCAAGACTAGCGGGAGGCTTCACCGGGGAGCTGTTTTTT
TRBV9	NA	17	TRBJ1-1	TRBD1	CASSVVPGTGYGTEAFF	TGTGCCAGCAGCGTGGTTCCCGGGACAGGGTACGGCACTGAAGCTTTCTTT
TRBV7-9	NA	14	TRBJ2-5	NA	CASSLVARGETQYF	TGTGCCAGCAGCCTCGTAGCGCGCGGGGAGACCCAGTACTTC
TRBV6-6	NA	13	TRBJ1-2	NA	CASSYGAVGGYTF	TGTGCCAGCAGTTACGGTGCAGTAGGCGGCTACACCTTC
TRBV10-2	NA	14	TRBJ2-1	NA	CASRSLIQGGEQFF	TGCGCCAGCAGGTCCCTGATCCAGGGGGGTGAGCAGTTCTTC
TRBV11-3	NA	12	TRBJ1-2	NA	CASSWRDYGYTF	TGTGCCAGCAGCTGGCGGGATTATGGCTACACCTTC
TRBV18	once	17	TRBJ2-1	TRBD2	CASSPLKSGGRKDEQFF	TGTGCCAGCTCACCTCTGAAGTCGGGCGGGAGAAAAGATGAGCAGTTCTTC
TRBV2	NA	12	TRBJ1-1	NA	CASGGMGGLAFF	TGTGCCAGCGGGGGGATGGGGGGCTTGGCTTTCTTT
TRBV4-1	NA	16	TRBJ2-7	TRBD2	CASSQTRTSGIYEQYF	TGCGCCAGCAGCCAAACACGGACTAGCGGGATCTACGAGCAGTACTTC